This T cell receptor (beta chain) is drawn from a study of blood T cell repertoires in COVID-19. Libraries were prepared by immunoSEQ multiplex PCR; TCRdb keeps only in-frame clonotypes and omits some of them. The sample includes 100,000 to 150,000 clones, approximately 81% of them seen just once. The sequence was collected from a man aged 55 to 70 with acute or convalescent COVID-19. The sequencing input was peripheral blood.

The CDR3 bases are TGTGCCAGCAGTTCGGCTAGCTTTTCCTACGAGCAGTACTTC. It translates to CASSSASFSYEQYF. This chain uses TRBV6-5 with TRBJ2-7; D may be TRBD2 (5 bases). The CDR3 is 14 residues long. The germline V and J ends were trimmed by 4 bases and 1 base, with 11 bases remaining between them. Germline lookup yields CDR1 MNHEY and CDR2 SVGAGI.